This TCR beta chain was captured by sequencing in a study of cytomegalovirus exposure and HLA in healthy donors. Study outcomes and limitations: There was a cluster of highly shared sequence variants that was likely a sequencing artifact. A prior analysis recorded that most TCR beta V segments were productive about 90% or about 30% of the time. Generally TCR sequences proved uncommon, though certain public TCRs appeared in numerous donors.

The study ran its PCR with 60 Vbeta and 13 Jbeta primers. Repertoires were generated with immunoSEQ multiplex PCR, while TCRdb's copy carries only in-frame clones and drops some. The sample has 150,000 to 200,000 clones, around 87% seen once; the top ten hold approximately 2%. CDR1 and CDR2 (germline): SQVTM, ANQGSEA. The length of the CDR3 is 13 residues. V lost 5 bases to trimming and J lost 1 base, with 12 bases between them. On this clone: What it recognizes is unknown.

This chain links TRBV29-1 with TRBJ2-7, with D perhaps TRBD2 (5 bases). The receptor was isolated from a young woman in good health and CMV-seronegative. The source material was PBMCs. The CDR3 loop is CSVPIGVSYEQYF. Here the CDR3 DNA reads TGCAGCGTTCCGATCGGGGTATCCTACGAGCAGTACTTC.